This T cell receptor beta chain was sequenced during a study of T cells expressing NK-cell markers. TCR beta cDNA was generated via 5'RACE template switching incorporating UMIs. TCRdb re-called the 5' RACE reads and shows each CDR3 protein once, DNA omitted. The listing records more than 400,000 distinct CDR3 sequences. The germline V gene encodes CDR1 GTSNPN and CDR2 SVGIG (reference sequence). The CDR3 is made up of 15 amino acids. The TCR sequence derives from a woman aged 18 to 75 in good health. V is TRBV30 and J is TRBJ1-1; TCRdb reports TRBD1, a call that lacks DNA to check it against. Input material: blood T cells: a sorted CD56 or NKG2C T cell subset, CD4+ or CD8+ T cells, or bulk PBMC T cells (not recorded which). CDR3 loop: CAWSQDPRSDTEAFF.